Listed below are T cell receptor beta chains from one sample, sequenced in a study of blood T cell repertoires in COVID-19. Some clones are missing from TCRdb's copy, which holds only in-frame ones; the method was immunoSEQ multiplex PCR. The data hold around 200,000 clones, with around 86% observed a single time. Sequencing was carried out using peripheral blood. Every receptor here comes from a man aged 40-49 years with acute or convalescent COVID-19. The CDR3 runs from the conserved cysteine through the conserved F or W. The order of the fields is V gene, J gene, clone size, D gene, CDR3 DNA, CDR3 protein. D genes are given only for firm matches. Clone size is given for some rows only: seen once, a few or many times, or a class if the clone is expanded.

>TRBV4-1|TRBJ2-7|NA|TRBD1
TGCGCCAGCAGCCAAGAAGGGACAGGGGCCGCCTACGAGCAGTACTTC
CASSQEGTGAAYEQYF
>TRBV11-2|TRBJ2-7|NA|NA
TGTGCCAGCATCAATACCGGGACATCCTACGAGCAGTACTTC
CASINTGTSYEQYF
>TRBV5-8|TRBJ2-3|NA|TRBD2
TGTGCCAGCAGCGTGCGGGGGGCTAGCACAGATACGCAGTATTTT
CASSVRGASTDTQYF
>TRBV18|TRBJ2-2|NA|NA
TGTGCCAGCTCACCACCCAACAGGGCCGGCGGGGAGCTGTTTTTT
CASSPPNRAGGELFF
>TRBV5-1|TRBJ2-7|NA|TRBD2
TGCGCCAGCAGCGAGGGACTAGCGGGGATGTTCTCCTACGAGCAGTACTTC
CASSEGLAGMFSYEQYF
>TRBV5-5|TRBJ2-7|NA|NA
TGTGCCAGCAGCGAGGGCCTATCTGACGACGAGCAGTACTTC
CASSEGLSDDEQYF
>TRBV7-9|TRBJ2-3|NA|TRBD2
TGTGCCAGCAGCCGATGGACTAGCGAAGACGCAGATACGCAGTATTTT
CASSRWTSEDADTQYF
>TRBV5-1|TRBJ2-7|NA|TRBD1
TGCGCCAGCAGCAGTGGACAGGGCAGCCACGAGCAGTACTTC
CASSSGQGSHEQYF
>TRBV29-1|TRBJ1-1|NA|NA
TGCAGCGTTGACTCAGGCGTAGCTTTCTTT
CSVDSGVAFF
>TRBV19|TRBJ1-4|NA|NA
TGTGCCAGTAGTATCAGATCCCTTAATGAAAAACTGTTTTTT
CASSIRSLNEKLFF
>TRBV2|TRBJ1-2|once|NA
TGTGCCAGCCAAGAGTATGGCTACACCTTC
CASQEYGYTF
>TRBV5-1|TRBJ2-5|once|NA
TGCGCCAGCAGCTTGACCCCGGTCGGGGTCCAAGAGACCCAGTACTTC
CASSLTPVGVQETQYF
>TRBV2|TRBJ1-2|once|NA
TGTGCCAGCGGGGGTGGACAGCCGAGAGGCTACACCTTC
CASGGGQPRGYTF
>TRBV4-1|TRBJ1-2|NA|TRBD1
TGCGCCAGCAGCCAAGAGGGCAGGGGGAACTATGGCTACACCTTC
CASSQEGRGNYGYTF
>TRBV7-2|TRBJ1-1|NA|NA
TGTGCCAGCAGCTTAGGGATAGGGGGCACTGAAGCTTTCTTT
CASSLGIGGTEAFF
>TRBV3-1/TRBV3-2|TRBJ1-2|NA|TRBD1
TGTGCCAGCAGCCAAAGGGACAGGGGAGGCGGCTACACCTTC
CASSQRDRGGGYTF
>TRBV13|TRBJ2-2|once|TRBD2
TGTGCCAGCAGCTTAGGTGCTAGCGGGGTCACCGGGGAGCTGTTTTTT
CASSLGASGVTGELFF
>TRBV30|TRBJ1-2|NA|TRBD1
TGTGCCTGGGGCAGACAGGGAGGTCATGGCTACACCTTC
CAWGRQGGHGYTF
>TRBV10-3|TRBJ1-1|NA|NA
TGTGCCATCAGTGAGACACCCTTGAACACTGAAGCTTTCTTT
CAISETPLNTEAFF
>TRBV11-2|TRBJ1-2|once|NA
TGTGCCAGCAGCTTAGTTGCCGGGTCGGACTATGGCTACACCTTC
CASSLVAGSDYGYTF
>TRBV9|TRBJ2-3|NA|NA
TGTGCCAGCAGCCTCACAGATACGCAGTATTTT
CASSLTDTQYF
>TRBV28|TRBJ1-5|NA|TRBD1
TGTGCCAGCAGGACAGGGGTTAAGCCCCAGCATTTT
CASRTGVKPQHF
>TRBV5-1|TRBJ2-5|NA|NA
TGCGCCAGCAGCTCCATTCCGGGGGAGACCCAGTACTTC
CASSSIPGETQYF
>TRBV18|TRBJ2-2|NA|TRBD1
TGTGCCAGCTCACCTAAGACAGGGGGTGCGAACACCGGGGAGCTGTTTTTT
CASSPKTGGANTGELFF
>TRBV7-6|TRBJ1-1|NA|TRBD1
TGTGCCAGCAGCTTAAGGTTAGGGGACAGGGAAGCTTTCTTT
CASSLRLGDREAFF
>TRBV7-9|TRBJ2-5|NA|TRBD2
TGTGCCAGCAGCATCGGACTAGCGCCTCAAGAGACCCAGTACTTC
CASSIGLAPQETQYF
>TRBV10-3|TRBJ2-2|NA|TRBD1
TGTGCCATTTTCGACAGGGAGAACACCGGGGAGCTGTTTTTT
CAIFDRENTGELFF
>TRBV10-2|TRBJ2-2|NA|TRBD2
TGCGCCAGCGGGAAGAGCGGGGGCACCGGGGAGCTGTTTTTT
CASGKSGGTGELFF
>TRBV27|TRBJ2-5|NA|TRBD2
TGTGCCAGCAGCCAGCGGGGGCTATTTTCCCAGTACTTC
CASSQRGLFSQYF
>TRBV11-2|TRBJ1-5|NA|TRBD1
TGTGCCAGCAGCCCAGGACAGGGGCCGAATCAGCCCCAGCATTTT
CASSPGQGPNQPQHF
>TRBV27|TRBJ2-2|NA|NA
TGTGCCAGCAGTTTACGCGGGGCTCACACCGGGGAGCTGTTTTTT
CASSLRGAHTGELFF
>TRBV2|TRBJ1-2|NA|TRBD1
TGTGCCGGGGGCTACAGGGGGCAAAGTGGCTACACCTTC
CAGGYRGQSGYTF
>TRBV11-2|TRBJ1-1|NA|NA
TGTGCCAGCAGCTCCCAGAGGGGAGGGAACACTGAAGCTTTCTTT
CASSSQRGGNTEAFF
>TRBV28|TRBJ1-2|NA|NA
TGTGCCAGCAGTGGACGGACATTGGGCGGCTACACCTTC
CASSGRTLGGYTF
>TRBV5-3|TRBJ1-1|few|NA
TGTGCCAGAAGCTTAAGTTTTGACAGGTCGGATTACACTGAAGCTTTCTTT
CARSLSFDRSDYTEAFF
>TRBV10-3|TRBJ1-1|once|NA
TGTGCCATCAGTGGGCAGATGAACACTGAAGCTTTCTTT
CAISGQMNTEAFF
>TRBV28|TRBJ1-1|NA|TRBD1
TGTGCCAGCATCATCACCCCGGACAGGGGGAACACTGAAGCTTTCTTT
CASIITPDRGNTEAFF
>TRBV29-1|TRBJ2-5|NA|TRBD2
TGCAGCGTCCGGACCGACGGGAGGGAGACCCAGTACTTC
CSVRTDGRETQYF
>TRBV2|TRBJ1-5|NA|NA
TGTGCCAGCAGTGAGCAGGGGATAGGCAATCCCCAGCATTTT
CASSEQGIGNPQHF
>TRBV29-1|TRBJ2-2|NA|TRBD1
TGCAGCGTTACAGGGGACACCGGGGAGCTGTTTTTT
CSVTGDTGELFF
>TRBV7-6|TRBJ1-6|few|TRBD1
TGTGCCAGCAGGTCAGGGGGCGATAATTCACCCCTCCACTTT
CASRSGGDNSPLHF
>TRBV29-1|TRBJ2-3|NA|TRBD1
TGCAGCGTTCGGACAGGGGGCAGCACAGATACGCAGTATTTT
CSVRTGGSTDTQYF
>TRBV4-3|TRBJ1-2|NA|TRBD1
TGCGCCAGCAGCCAAGGAGGTACGGGGACAGGGTTTAACTATGGCTACACCTTC
CASSQGGTGTGFNYGYTF
>TRBV13|TRBJ1-2|NA|TRBD1
TGTGCCAGCCCTAATCCCGACAGGGACTATGGCTACACCTTC
CASPNPDRDYGYTF
>TRBV28|TRBJ2-7|NA|NA
TGTGCCAGCAGCCCCCAGGGGTACGAGCAGTACTTC
CASSPQGYEQYF